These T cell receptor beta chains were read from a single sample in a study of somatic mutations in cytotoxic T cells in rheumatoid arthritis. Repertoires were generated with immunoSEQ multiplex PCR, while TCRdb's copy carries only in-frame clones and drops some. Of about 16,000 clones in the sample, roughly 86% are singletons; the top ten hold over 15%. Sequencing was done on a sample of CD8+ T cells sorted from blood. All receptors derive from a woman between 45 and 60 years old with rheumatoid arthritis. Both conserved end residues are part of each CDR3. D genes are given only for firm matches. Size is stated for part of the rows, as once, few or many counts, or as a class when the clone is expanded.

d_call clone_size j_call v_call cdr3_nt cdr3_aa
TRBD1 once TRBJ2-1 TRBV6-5 TGTGCCAGCAGTTCAATAGGGGGCCTAAATGAGCAGTTCTTC CASSSIGGLNEQFF
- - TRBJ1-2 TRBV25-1 TGTGCCAGCAGTGAAACGGGTAACTATGGCTACACCTTC CASSETGNYGYTF
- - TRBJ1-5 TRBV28 TGTGCCAGCAGTGATGAAAAATTCACGGGGGTTGGACATAGCGATCAGCCCCAGCATTTT CASSDEKFTGVGHSDQPQHF
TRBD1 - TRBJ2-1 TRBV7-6 TGTGCCAGCAGCCTGGACAGGTCCCCTTACAATGAGCAGTTCTTC CASSLDRSPYNEQFF
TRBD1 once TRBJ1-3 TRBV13 TGTGCCAGCAGCTCACAGGGGTCTGGAAACACCATATATTTT CASSSQGSGNTIYF
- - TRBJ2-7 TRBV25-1 TGTGCCAGCACTGACAGCTTCGAGCAGTACTTC CASTDSFEQYF
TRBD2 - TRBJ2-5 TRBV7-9 TGTGCCGCGGCTAGCGGGACCGGGGAGACCCAGTACTTC CAAASGTGETQYF
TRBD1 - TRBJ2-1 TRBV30 TGTGCCTGGCGACAGGGATATAGCTCCTACAATGAGCAGTTCTTC CAWRQGYSSYNEQFF
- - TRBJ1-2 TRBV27 TGTGCCAGCAGCCTCGACGATAATGGCTATGGCTACACCTTC CASSLDDNGYGYTF
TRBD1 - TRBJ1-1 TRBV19 TGTGCCAGTAGTACCGGGACAGGGATGAACACTGAAGCTTTCTTT CASSTGTGMNTEAFF
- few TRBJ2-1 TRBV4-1 TGCGCCAGCAGCCAACTGCAGGGCGATGAGCAGTTCTTC CASSQLQGDEQFF
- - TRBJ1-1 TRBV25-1 TGTGCCAGCAAAGTAGGAGTGAAGACTGAAGCTTTCTTT CASKVGVKTEAFF
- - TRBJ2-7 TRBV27 TGTGCCAGCAGTCATGGGGTAGAGCAGTACTTC CASSHGVEQYF
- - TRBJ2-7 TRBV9 TGTGCCAGCAGCGTAGGGGTAGCCCCGAACGAGCAGTACTTC CASSVGVAPNEQYF
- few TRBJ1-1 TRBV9 TGTGCCAGCAGCCGGAGTGGGGGGAACACTGAAGCTTTCTTT CASSRSGGNTEAFF
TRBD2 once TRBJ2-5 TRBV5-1 TGCGCCAGCAGCGATGGGACTAGCGGGGTCCAAGAGACCCAGTACTTC CASSDGTSGVQETQYF
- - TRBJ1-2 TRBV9 TGTGCCAGCACCCTAGGGGAGGGTAATGGCTACACCTTC CASTLGEGNGYTF
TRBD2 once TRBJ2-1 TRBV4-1 TGCGCCAGCAGCCAATTGCGGGAGGGCCAAGATGAGCAGTTCTTC CASSQLREGQDEQFF
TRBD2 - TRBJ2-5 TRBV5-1 TGCGCCAGCAGCCTCTTGCGGGGGATCCAAGAGACCCAGTACTTC CASSLLRGIQETQYF
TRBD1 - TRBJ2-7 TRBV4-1 TGCGCCAGCAGCCAAACCGGACAGGGCCCCTACGAGCAGTACTTC CASSQTGQGPYEQYF
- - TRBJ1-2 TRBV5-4 TGTGCCAGTTCCAAAGTGGAGACGTTAAGGGACTATGGCTACACCTTC CASSKVETLRDYGYTF
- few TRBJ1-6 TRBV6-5 TGTGCCAGCAGTTACGGGGCTGGGGGATATTCACCCCTCCACTTT CASSYGAGGYSPLHF
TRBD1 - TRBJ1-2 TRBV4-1 TGCGCCAGCAGCCACCCGGACAGGGGGCGAAGTTTCAACTATGGCTACACCTTC CASSHPDRGRSFNYGYTF
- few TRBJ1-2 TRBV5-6 TGTGCCAGCGGGGGGGACAATCCCATCTATGGCTACACCTTC CASGGDNPIYGYTF
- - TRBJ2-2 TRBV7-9 TGTGCCAGCGGGGGGCGGGAGAGGACCGGGGAGCTGTTTTTT CASGGRERTGELFF
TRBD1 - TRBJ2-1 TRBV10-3 TGTGCCATCACTGAGGACAGGGGTCAGAACAATGAGCAGTTCTTC CAITEDRGQNNEQFF
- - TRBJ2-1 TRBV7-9 TGTGCCAGCAGCTTAGTTCAAGGGACCTACAATGAGCAGTTCTTC CASSLVQGTYNEQFF
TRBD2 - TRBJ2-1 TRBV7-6 TGTGCCAGCAGCGCAGGACTAGCGGAAATCAATGAGCAGTTCTTC CASSAGLAEINEQFF
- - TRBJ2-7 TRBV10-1 TGCGCCAGCAGCGAAAGACAGACACCCCTATACGAGCAGTACTTC CASSERQTPLYEQYF
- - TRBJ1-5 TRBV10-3 TGTGCCATCAGTGAGTCGAGAGTGCAGCCCCAGCATTTT CAISESRVQPQHF
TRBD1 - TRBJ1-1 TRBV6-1 TGTGCCAGCAGTGGAAACAGGGGGGCTTTCTTT CASSGNRGAFF
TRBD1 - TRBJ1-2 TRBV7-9 TGTGCCAGCAGCGTTACAGGGGACAACTATGGCTACACCTTC CASSVTGDNYGYTF
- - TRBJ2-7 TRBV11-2 TGTGCCAGCAGCCCTTTCCTTTACGAGCAGTACTTC CASSPFLYEQYF
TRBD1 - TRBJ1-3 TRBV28 TGTGCCAGCTGGGACAGGGAGTTTAGTGGAAACACCATATATTTT CASWDREFSGNTIYF
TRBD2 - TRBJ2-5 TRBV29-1 TGCAGCGTTGAGACGTTCCGGACTAGCGGGAGAGAGACCCAGTACTTC CSVETFRTSGRETQYF
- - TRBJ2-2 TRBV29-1 TGCAGCGTTGAATTTACTAGCACGTACACCGGGGAGCTGTTTTTT CSVEFTSTYTGELFF
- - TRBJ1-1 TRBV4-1 TGCGCCAGCAGCGAACAATTGGGACGGGAGAACACTGAAGCTTTCTTT CASSEQLGRENTEAFF
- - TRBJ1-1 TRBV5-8 TGTGCCAGCAGCTCGGTTGATGTGAACACTGAAGCTTTCTTT CASSSVDVNTEAFF
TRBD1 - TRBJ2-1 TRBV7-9 TGTGCCAGCAGCACAAATGGACAGGGGACCGCGGTGTGGGAGCAGTTCTTC CASSTNGQGTAVWEQFF
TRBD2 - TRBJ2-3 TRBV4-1 TGCGCCAGCAGCCAGATAGGGAGTAGCGGGACAGATACGCAGTATTTT CASSQIGSSGTDTQYF
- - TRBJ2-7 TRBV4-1 TGCGCCAGCAGCCAAGAGGGATCGAGCGAGCAGTACTTC CASSQEGSSEQYF
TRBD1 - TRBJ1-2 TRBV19 TGTGCCAGTAGTGTCGCCGGGACAGGGGATAACTATGGCTACACCTTC CASSVAGTGDNYGYTF
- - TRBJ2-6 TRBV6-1 TGTGCCAGCAGTGACAGGGGTAGTGGGGCCAACGTCCTGACTTTC CASSDRGSGANVLTF
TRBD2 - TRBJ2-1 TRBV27 TGTGCCAGCAGTCCCCGCGGGGGGAACTACAATGAGCAGTTCTTC CASSPRGGNYNEQFF
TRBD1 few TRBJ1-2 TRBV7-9 TGTGCCAGCAGCTTAGGGACAGGGCGGGATGGCTACACCTTC CASSLGTGRDGYTF
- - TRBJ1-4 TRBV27 TGTGCCAGCAGTTTCTCGGGGGCAGGTGAAAAACTGTTTTTT CASSFSGAGEKLFF
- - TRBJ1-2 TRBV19 TGTGCCAGTGAAGGGGTCAGGGCCAATGGCGGCTATGGCTACACCTTC CASEGVRANGGYGYTF
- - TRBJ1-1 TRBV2 TGTGCCAGCAGGTCGACGGAGGGGAACACTGAAGCTTTCTTT CASRSTEGNTEAFF
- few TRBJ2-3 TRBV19 TGTGCCAGTAGTATGACCACAGATACGCAGTATTTT CASSMTTDTQYF
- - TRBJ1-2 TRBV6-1 TGTGCCAGCAGTGAAGCTGCGGCGAACTATGGCTACACCTTC CASSEAAANYGYTF
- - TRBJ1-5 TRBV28 TGTGCCAGCAGTTTATTGGGCCAGTCGAATCAGCCCCAGCATTTT CASSLLGQSNQPQHF
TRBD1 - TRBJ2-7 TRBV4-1 TGCGCCAGCAGCCCTAGGACAGGGGGCCACGAGCAGTACTTC CASSPRTGGHEQYF